The T cell receptor beta chain described here comes from a study of OX40 agonist ivuxolimab in advanced cancers. The overall study: The patients' treatment was ivuxolimab, an agonistic anti-OX40 (CD134) antibody.

Here immunoSEQ multiplex PCR was the method, and the copy in TCRdb shows in-frame clones only, minus some. The sample holds some 42,000 clones; 80% to 90% are singletons and the top ten take 2.6%. Whole-study findings and limits: With doses of 0.1 to 3.0 mg/kg, CD4+ and CD8+ blood T cells had undergone clonal expansion by week 6.

This clone was observed a single time. Antigen: not known. This CDR3 comprises 14 residues. V gave up 0 bases and J gave up 5 bases, with 9 bases separating them. In germline, CDR1 is SGDLS, CDR2 YYNGEE. This sequence was found in an adult with an advanced solid tumor such as melanoma, head and neck, liver or kidney cancer. The chain employs TRBV9 and TRBJ2-1; D might be TRBD1 or TRBD2, each matching 6 bases. The material sequenced was CD4+ or CD8+ T cells sorted from blood, taken in a trial of the OX40 agonist ivuxolimab. The CDR3 DNA is TGTGCCAGCAGCGTAGCGGGGGACAACAATGAGCAGTTCTTC. It codes for CASSVAGDNNEQFF.